This T cell receptor beta chain appears in the sequencing data of a study of blood T cell repertoires in COVID-19. Across the whole study: The samples span acute and convalescent COVID-19 from the United States, Italy and Spain. PBMCs, B-cell-depleted T cells, or T cells provided the cDNA or gDNA that made up the material.

Authors' processing steps: Nucleated cell number was recorded as an estimate derived from reference gene primer amplification. TCRdb's table, derived via immunoSEQ multiplex PCR, lists solely in-frame clones and lacks some. The V and J calls and clone size were taken over from that table, and D and trimming were inferred from the DNA. The data show some 200,000 clones, approximately 81% seen once. The sample consisted of peripheral blood. The source of this sequence is an older woman who had recovered from COVID-19.

Here the CDR3 reads CASSEMGEGQRAFF. Here the CDR3 DNA reads TGTGCCAGCAGTGAAATGGGGGAGGGGCAAAGAGCTTTCTTT. V gene TRBV6-1 combines with J gene TRBJ1-1; D perhaps matches TRBD1 (5 bases). V lost 2 bases and J lost 10, with 17 bases in between. The CDR3 runs to 14 residues. CDR1 is MNHNS and CDR2 is SASEGT in the germline V gene.